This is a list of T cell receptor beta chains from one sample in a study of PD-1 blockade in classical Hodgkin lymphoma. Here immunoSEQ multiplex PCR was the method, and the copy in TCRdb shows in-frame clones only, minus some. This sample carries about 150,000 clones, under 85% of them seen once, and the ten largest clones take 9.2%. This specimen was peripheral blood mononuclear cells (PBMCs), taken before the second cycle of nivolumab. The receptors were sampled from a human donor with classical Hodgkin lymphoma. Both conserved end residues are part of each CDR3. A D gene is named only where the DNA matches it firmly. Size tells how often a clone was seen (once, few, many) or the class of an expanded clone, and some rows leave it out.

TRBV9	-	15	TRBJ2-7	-	TGTGCCAGCAGCGTATCGGGGGAAAGGGCCTACGAGCAGTACTTC	CASSVSGERAYEQYF
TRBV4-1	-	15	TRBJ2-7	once	TGCGCCAGCAGCCGGCTAGGACAGATTGGCTACGAGCAGTACTTC	CASSRLGQIGYEQYF
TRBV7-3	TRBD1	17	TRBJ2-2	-	TGTGCCAGCAGCTTTTTCAGGCCAGGGACAGGGACCGGGGAGCTGTTTTTT	CASSFFRPGTGTGELFF
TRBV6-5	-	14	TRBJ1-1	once	TGTGCCAGCACCATTTTGGGGGGGCATACTGAAGCTTTCTTT	CASTILGGHTEAFF
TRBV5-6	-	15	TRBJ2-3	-	TGTGCCAGCAGCTTAGCCTTGTATAGCACAGATACGCAGTATTTT	CASSLALYSTDTQYF
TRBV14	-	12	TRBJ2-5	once	TGTGCCAGCAGCCAAATTCGGGGGACCCAGTACTTC	CASSQIRGTQYF
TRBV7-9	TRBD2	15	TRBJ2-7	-	TGTGCCAGCAGCTTAGGGACTAGCGGGGTCTACGAGCAGTACTTC	CASSLGTSGVYEQYF
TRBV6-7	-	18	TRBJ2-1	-	TGTGCCAGCAGGCCTTGGGTGGGGGGCCGAAGCTCCTACAATGAGCAGTTCTTC	CASRPWVGGRSSYNEQFF
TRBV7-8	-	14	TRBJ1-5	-	TGTGCCAGCAGCTTAGTAGAGGGGGATCAGCCCCAGCATTTT	CASSLVEGDQPQHF
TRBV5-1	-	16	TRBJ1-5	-	TGCGCCAGCAGCCCGGGGACTAGTAATAGCAATCAGCCCCAGCATTTT	CASSPGTSNSNQPQHF